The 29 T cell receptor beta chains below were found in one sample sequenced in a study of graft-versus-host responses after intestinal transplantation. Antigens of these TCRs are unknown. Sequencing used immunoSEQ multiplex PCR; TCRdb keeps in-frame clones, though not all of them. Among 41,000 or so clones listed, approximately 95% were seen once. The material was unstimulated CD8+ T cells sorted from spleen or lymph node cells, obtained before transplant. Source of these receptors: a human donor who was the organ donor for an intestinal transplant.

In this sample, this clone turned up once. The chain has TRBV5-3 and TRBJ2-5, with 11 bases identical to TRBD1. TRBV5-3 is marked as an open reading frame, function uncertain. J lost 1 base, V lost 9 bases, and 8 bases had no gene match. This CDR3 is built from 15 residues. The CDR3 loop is CATYGQGATQETQYF. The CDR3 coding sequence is TGTGCCACCTACGGACAGGGGGCTACCCAAGAGACCCAGTACTTC.

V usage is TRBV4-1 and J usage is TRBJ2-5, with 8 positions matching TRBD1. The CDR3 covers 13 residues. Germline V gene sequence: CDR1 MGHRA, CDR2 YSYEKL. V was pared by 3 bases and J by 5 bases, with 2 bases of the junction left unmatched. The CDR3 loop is CASSHRGRETQYF. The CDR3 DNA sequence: TGCGCCAGCAGCCACAGGGGGCGGGAGACCCAGTACTTC.

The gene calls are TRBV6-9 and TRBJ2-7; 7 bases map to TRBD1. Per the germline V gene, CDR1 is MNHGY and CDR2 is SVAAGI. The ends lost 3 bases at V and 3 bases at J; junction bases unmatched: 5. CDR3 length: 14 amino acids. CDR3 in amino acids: CASSYGAGGYEQYF. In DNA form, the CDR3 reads TGTGCCAGCAGTTACGGGGCAGGGGGCTACGAGCAGTACTTC.

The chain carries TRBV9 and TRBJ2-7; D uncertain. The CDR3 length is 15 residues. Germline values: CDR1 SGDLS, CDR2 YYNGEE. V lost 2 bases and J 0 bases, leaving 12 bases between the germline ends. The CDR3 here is CASSVEAASSYEQYF. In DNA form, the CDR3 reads TGTGCCAGCAGCGTTGAGGCAGCGAGCTCCTACGAGCAGTACTTC. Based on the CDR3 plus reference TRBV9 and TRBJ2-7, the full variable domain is DSGVTQTPKHLITATGQRVTLRCSPRSGDLSVYWYQQSLDQGLQFLIQYYNGEERAKGNILERFSAQQFPDLHSELNLSSLELGDSALYFCASSVEAASSYEQYFGPGTRLTVT.

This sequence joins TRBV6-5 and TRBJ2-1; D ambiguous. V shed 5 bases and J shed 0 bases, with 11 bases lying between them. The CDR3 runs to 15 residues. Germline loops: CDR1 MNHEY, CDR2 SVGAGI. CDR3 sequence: CASSQIYSSYNEQFF. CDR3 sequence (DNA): TGTGCCAGCAGTCAAATCTATAGCTCCTACAATGAGCAGTTCTTC.

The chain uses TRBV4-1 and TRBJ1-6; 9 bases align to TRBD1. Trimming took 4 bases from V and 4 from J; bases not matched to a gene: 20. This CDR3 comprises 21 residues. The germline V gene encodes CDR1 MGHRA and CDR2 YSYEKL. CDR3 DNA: TGCGCCAGCAGCCCGTTTACATCCCTCGCCCGGGACAGGGAGTATAATTCACCCCTCCACTTT. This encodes CASSPFTSLARDREYNSPLHF.

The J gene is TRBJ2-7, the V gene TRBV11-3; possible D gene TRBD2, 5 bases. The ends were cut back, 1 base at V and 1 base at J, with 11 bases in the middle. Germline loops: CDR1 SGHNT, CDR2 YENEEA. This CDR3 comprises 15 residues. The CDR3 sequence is CASSLAPGLSYEQYF. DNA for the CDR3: TGTGCCAGCAGCTTAGCCCCTGGACTGTCCTACGAGCAGTACTTC.

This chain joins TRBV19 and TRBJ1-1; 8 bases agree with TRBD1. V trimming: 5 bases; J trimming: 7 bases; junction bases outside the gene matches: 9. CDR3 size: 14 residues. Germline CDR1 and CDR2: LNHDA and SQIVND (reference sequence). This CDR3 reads CASSPRTGRDEAFF. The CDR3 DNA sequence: TGTGCCAGTAGTCCTCGGACAGGGAGAGATGAAGCTTTCTTT.

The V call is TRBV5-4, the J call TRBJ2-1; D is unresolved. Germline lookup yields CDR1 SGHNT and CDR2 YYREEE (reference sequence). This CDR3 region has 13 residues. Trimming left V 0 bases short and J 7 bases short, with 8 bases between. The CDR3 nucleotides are TGTGCCAGCAGCTTGGAAGAGGAAAATGAGCAGTTCTTC. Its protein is CASSLEEENEQFF. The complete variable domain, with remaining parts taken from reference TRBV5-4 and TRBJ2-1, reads ETGVTQSPTHLIKTRGQQVTLRCSSQSGHNTVSWYQQALGQGPQFIFQYYREEENGRGNFPPRFSGLQFPNYSSELNVNALELDDSALYLCASSLEEENEQFFGPGTRLTVL.

CDR3 amino acids: CASSQDRAGYNEQFF. The CDR3 DNA reads as TGCGCCAGCAGCCAAGATCGGGCAGGCTACAATGAGCAGTTCTTC. This chain uses TRBV4-1 with TRBJ2-1; D is undetermined. The germline V gene has CDR1 MGHRA and CDR2 YSYEKL. The CDR3 sequence is 15 residues long. With 0 bases removed from V and 3 bases from J, the gap between germline ends came to 9 bases.

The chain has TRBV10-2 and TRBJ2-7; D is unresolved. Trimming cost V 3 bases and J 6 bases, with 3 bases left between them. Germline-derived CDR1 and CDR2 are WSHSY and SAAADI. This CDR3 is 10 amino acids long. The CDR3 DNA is TGCGCCAGCAGTGATTCCGAGCAGTACTTC. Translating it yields CASSDSEQYF.

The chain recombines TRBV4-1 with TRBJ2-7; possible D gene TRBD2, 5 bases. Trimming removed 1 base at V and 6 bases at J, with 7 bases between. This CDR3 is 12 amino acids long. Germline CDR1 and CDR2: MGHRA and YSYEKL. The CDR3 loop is CASSQVRGEQYF. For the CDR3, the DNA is TGCGCCAGCAGCCAAGTTCGGGGCGAGCAGTACTTC.

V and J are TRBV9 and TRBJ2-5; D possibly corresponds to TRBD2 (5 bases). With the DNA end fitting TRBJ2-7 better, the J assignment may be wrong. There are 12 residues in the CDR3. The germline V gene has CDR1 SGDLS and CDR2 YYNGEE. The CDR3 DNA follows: TGTGCCAGCAGCTCCCGGGGAGACGAGCAGTACTTC. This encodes CASSSRGDEQYF.

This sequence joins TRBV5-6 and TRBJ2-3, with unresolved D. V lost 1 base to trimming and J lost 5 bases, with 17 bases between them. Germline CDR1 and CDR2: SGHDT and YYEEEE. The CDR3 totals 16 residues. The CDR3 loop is CASSLLSPSGKDTQYF. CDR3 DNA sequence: TGTGCCAGCAGCTTGTTAAGTCCCTCTGGGAAAGATACGCAGTATTTT.

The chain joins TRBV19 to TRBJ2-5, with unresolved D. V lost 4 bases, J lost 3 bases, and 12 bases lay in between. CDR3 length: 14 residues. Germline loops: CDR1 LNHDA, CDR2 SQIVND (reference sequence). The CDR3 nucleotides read TGTGCCAGTAGTAGACGGGTATTCAAAGAGACCCAGTACTTC. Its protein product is CASSRRVFKETQYF.

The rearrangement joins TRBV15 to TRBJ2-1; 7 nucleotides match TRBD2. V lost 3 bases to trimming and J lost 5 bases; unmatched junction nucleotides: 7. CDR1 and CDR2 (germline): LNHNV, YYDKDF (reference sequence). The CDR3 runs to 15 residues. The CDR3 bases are TGTGCCACCAGCAGGGGTAGGGACTACAACAATGAGCAGTTCTTC. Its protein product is CATSRGRDYNNEQFF.

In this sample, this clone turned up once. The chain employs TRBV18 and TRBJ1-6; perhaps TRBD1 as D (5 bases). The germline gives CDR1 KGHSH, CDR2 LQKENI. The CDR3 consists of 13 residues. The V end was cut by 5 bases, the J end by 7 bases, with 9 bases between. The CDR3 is CASSIQGNSPLHF. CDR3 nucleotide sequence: TGTGCCAGCTCAATTCAGGGAAATTCACCCCTCCACTTT.

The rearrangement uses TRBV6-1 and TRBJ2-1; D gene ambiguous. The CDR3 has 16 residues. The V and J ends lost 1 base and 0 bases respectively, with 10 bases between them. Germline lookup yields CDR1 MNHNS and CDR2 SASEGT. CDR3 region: CASSEGEPSSYNEQFF. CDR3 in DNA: TGTGCCAGCAGTGAAGGAGAACCCAGCTCCTACAATGAGCAGTTCTTC.

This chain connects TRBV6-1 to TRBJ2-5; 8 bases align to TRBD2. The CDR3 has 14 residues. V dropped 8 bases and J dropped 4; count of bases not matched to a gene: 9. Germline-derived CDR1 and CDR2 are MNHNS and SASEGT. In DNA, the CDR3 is TGTGCCAGCTGCCTCGGGGGGGGGAGAGAGACCCAGTACTTC. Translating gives CASCLGGGRETQYF.

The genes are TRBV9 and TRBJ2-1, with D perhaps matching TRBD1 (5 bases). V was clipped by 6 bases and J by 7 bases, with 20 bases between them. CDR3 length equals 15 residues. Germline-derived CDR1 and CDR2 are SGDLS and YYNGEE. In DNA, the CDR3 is TGTGCCAGCAACCTGCAGGGTTCCCCCTCTAATGAGCAGTTCTTC. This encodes CASNLQGSPSNEQFF.

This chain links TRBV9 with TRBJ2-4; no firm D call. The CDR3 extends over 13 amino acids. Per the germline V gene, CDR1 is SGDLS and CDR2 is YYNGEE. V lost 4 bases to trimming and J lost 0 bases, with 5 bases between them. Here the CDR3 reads CASSPPAKNIQYF. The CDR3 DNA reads TGTGCCAGCAGCCCCCCAGCCAAAAACATTCAGTACTTC.

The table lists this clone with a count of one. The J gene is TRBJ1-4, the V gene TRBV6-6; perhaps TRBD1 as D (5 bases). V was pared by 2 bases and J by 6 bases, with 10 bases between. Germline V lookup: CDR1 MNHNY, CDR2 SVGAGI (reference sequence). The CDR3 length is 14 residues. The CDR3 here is CASSYEGWDEKLFF. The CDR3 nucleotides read TGTGCCAGCAGTTACGAGGGGTGGGATGAAAAACTGTTTTTT.

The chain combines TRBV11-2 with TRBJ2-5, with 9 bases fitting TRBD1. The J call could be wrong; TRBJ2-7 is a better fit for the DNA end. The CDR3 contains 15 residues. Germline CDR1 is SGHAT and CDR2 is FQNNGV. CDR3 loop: CASSVNRDRDYEQYF. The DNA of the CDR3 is TGTGCCAGCAGCGTCAACCGGGACAGGGACTACGAGCAGTACTTC.

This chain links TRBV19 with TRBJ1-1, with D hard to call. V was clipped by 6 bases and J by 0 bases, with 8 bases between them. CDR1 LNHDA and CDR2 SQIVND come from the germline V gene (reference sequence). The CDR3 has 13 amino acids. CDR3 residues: CASRSLLNTEAFF. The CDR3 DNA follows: TGTGCCAGTAGAAGCCTCCTGAACACTGAAGCTTTCTTT.

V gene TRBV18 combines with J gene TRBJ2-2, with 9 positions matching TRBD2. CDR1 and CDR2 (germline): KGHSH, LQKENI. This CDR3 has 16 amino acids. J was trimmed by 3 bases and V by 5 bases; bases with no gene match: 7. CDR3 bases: TGTGCCAGCTCAACGCTAGCGGGGTTATACACCGGGGAGCTGTTTTTT. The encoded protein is CASSTLAGLYTGELFF.

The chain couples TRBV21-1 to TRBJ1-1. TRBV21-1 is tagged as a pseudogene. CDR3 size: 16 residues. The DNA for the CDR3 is TGTGCCAGCAGCAAACAAGGGAGGGCTGGGGACACTGAAGCTTTCTTT. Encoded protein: CASSKQGRAGDTEAFF.

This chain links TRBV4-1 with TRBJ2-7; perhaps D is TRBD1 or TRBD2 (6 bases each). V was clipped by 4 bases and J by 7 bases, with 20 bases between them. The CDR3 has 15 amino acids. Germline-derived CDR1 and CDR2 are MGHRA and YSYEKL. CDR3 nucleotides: TGCGCCAGCAGCCTCGGAAGGGGGGAGGTGGGGGAGCAGTACTTC. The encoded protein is CASSLGRGEVGEQYF.

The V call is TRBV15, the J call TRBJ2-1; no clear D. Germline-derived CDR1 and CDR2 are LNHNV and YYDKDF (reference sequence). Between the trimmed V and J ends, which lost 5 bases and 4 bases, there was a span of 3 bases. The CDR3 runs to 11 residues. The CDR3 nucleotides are TGTGCCACCAGCGGATACAATGAGCAGTTCTTC. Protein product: CATSGYNEQFF. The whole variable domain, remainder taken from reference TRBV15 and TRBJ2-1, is DAMVIQNPRYQVTQFGKPVTLSCSQTLNHNVMYWYQQKSSQAPKLLFHYYDKDFNNEADTPDNFQSRRPNTSFCFLDIRSPGLGDTAMYLCATSGYNEQFFGPGTRLTVL.

DNA for the CDR3: TGTGCCAGCAGCTTGGGGTTGGGGACGGAGTACAATGAGCAGTTCTTC. Translating gives CASSLGLGTEYNEQFF. V and J are TRBV7-2 and TRBJ2-1; D is possibly TRBD1 or TRBD2 (5 bases each). The CDR3 contains 16 residues. Trimming removed 3 bases at V and 4 bases at J, with 16 bases between. In germline, CDR1 is SGHTA, CDR2 FQGNSA.